Each of the 30 T cell receptor beta chains below was sequenced from the same sample in a study of blood T cells in healthy people across ages. Primed by a sample-barcoded 5' primer and a J-beta primer mix, a second PCR proceeded for about 7 to 12 cycles. MiXCR was run by TCRdb on the 5' RACE reads, yielding one entry per CDR3 protein. The profile shows about 940,000 distinct CDR3 sequences, roughly 52% of them singletons. Sequencing was carried out using blood. The source is a man younger than 45 in good health.

The CDR3 DNA follows: TGTGCCAGCAGTTCCAGGGGCTTCGGCCAGCCCCAGCATTTT. Its translation: CASSSRGFGQPQHF. The chain joins TRBV27 to TRBJ1-5; D is possibly TRBD1 (6 bases). The V end was cut by 4 bases, the J end by 7 bases, with 14 bases between. This CDR3 has 14 amino acids. The germline gives CDR1 MNHEY, CDR2 SMNVEV (reference sequence).

V and J are TRBV12-3 or TRBV12-4 and TRBJ1-3; 7 nucleotides align to TRBD1. J was trimmed by 2 bases and V by 9 bases; bases with no gene match: 7. The CDR3 has 14 amino acids. CDR3 nucleotides: TGTGCCAGTAGGGGGACAGCTACTGGAAACACCATATATTTT. Translated: CASRGTATGNTIYF.

This clonotype was observed a handful of times. V and J are TRBV4-1 and TRBJ2-7; D is unresolved. CDR1 and CDR2 from the germline V gene are MGHRA and YSYEKL. CDR3 length: 13 amino acids. V lost 3 bases, J lost 3 bases, and 9 bases lay in between. This CDR3 is CASSHPGGYEQYF. CDR3 in DNA: TGCGCCAGCAGCCATCCCGGCGGCTACGAGCAGTACTTC.

Only a few counts were recorded for this clonotype. The V and J genes are TRBV12-3 or TRBV12-4 and TRBJ1-2; D is uncertain. CDR3 length: 13 residues. V shed 5 bases and J shed 4 bases, with 11 bases lying between them. This chain's CDR3 is CASSRRAVYGYTF. The CDR3 DNA sequence: TGTGCCAGCAGTAGGCGGGCAGTCTATGGCTACACCTTC.

The table lists this clonotype with a few counts. The rearrangement uses TRBV6-6 and TRBJ1-2; D may be TRBD1 (5 bases). The length of the CDR3 is 14 residues. V dropped 8 bases and J dropped 4 bases, with 17 bases sitting between them. Germline V gene sequence: CDR1 MNHNY, CDR2 SVGAGI (reference sequence). This CDR3 reads CASQTAGRIYGYTF. CDR3 bases: TGTGCCAGCCAAACGGCAGGGCGTATCTATGGCTACACCTTC.

The genes are TRBV5-6 and TRBJ2-7, with 9 bases that match TRBD1. Gene TRBJ2-5 matches the end of the DNA better, so the J call may be wrong. The CDR3 length is 16 residues. CDR1 is SGHDT and CDR2 is YYEEEE in the germline V gene. The chain's CDR3 is CASSLPGQGEEETQYF. CDR3 sequence (DNA): TGTGCCAGCAGCTTACCGGGACAGGGTGAGGAAGAGACCCAGTACTTC.

The V call is TRBV11-2, the J call TRBJ1-2; no firm D call. The germline V and J ends were trimmed by 1 base and 0 bases, with 6 bases remaining between them. CDR3 length equals 14 residues. Germline CDR1 SGHAT, CDR2 FQNNGV. CDR3 amino acids: CASSLVQANYGYTF. CDR3 bases: TGTGCCAGCAGCTTAGTTCAAGCTAACTATGGCTACACCTTC.

This clonotype has more than one count but fewer than ten. The genes are TRBV4-3 and TRBJ2-7; D uncertain. Germline assignment: CDR1 LGHNA and CDR2 YSLEER. V gave up 1 base and J gave up 2 bases, with 9 bases separating them. This CDR3 region has 14 residues. The CDR3 reads CASSQAAGAYEQYF. The CDR3, as DNA: TGCGCCAGCAGCCAAGCGGCAGGAGCCTACGAGCAGTACTTC.

This chain links TRBV7-2 with TRBJ2-3; D unresolved. This CDR3 is built from 15 residues. Germline-derived CDR1 and CDR2 are SGHTA and FQGNSA. V shed 2 bases and J shed 2 bases, with 11 bases lying between them. Here the CDR3 reads CASSLNGPTTDTQYF. The DNA for the CDR3 is TGTGCCAGCAGCTTAAACGGGCCAACCACAGATACGCAGTATTTT.

The gene calls are TRBV5-1 and TRBJ1-6; 8 bases are shared with TRBD1. This CDR3 is built from 14 residues. The ends lost 4 bases at V and 13 bases at J; junction bases unmatched: 10. Germline loops: CDR1 SGHRS, CDR2 YFSETQ. The CDR3 spells CASSGGQGEGPLHF. The CDR3 nucleotides are TGCGCCAGCAGCGGAGGACAGGGAGAGGGGCCCCTCCACTTT.

This sequence joins TRBV15 and TRBJ2-1; D possibly corresponds to TRBD2 (7 bases). V lost 5 bases, J lost 5 bases, and 19 bases lay in between. The CDR3 extends over 16 amino acids. Germline assignment: CDR1 LNHNV and CDR2 YYDKDF (reference sequence). CDR3 in amino acids: CATSHAGAGANNEQFF. The CDR3, as DNA: TGTGCCACCAGCCATGCCGGCGCGGGGGCCAACAATGAGCAGTTCTTC.

The V call is TRBV3-1, the J call TRBJ2-7, with D unresolved. The ends were cut back, 1 base at V and 6 bases at J, with 7 bases in the middle. Per germline, CDR1 LGHDT and CDR2 YNNKEL (reference sequence). The CDR3 is 12 residues long. The CDR3 region has the DNA TGTGCCAGCAGCCAAGGCACGACCGAGCAGTACTTC. Translated: CASSQGTTEQYF.

A word on this clonotype: One base away lies a much larger clone, so this may be a sequencing read error. The rearrangement uses TRBV27 and TRBJ2-1; no clear D gene. Between the trimmed V and J ends, which lost 5 bases and 4 bases, there was a span of 9 bases. Germline CDR1 reads MNHEY; CDR2 reads SMNVEV (reference sequence). CDR3 length: 13 amino acids. The CDR3 protein is CASSLDVYNEQFF. Written as DNA, the CDR3 is TGTGCCAGCAGTCTCGATGTTTACAATGAGCAGTTCTTC.

In the case of this clonotype: One junction end disagrees with the germline gene, perhaps due to a read error. The V call is TRBV4-1, the J call TRBJ2-1, with D possibly TRBD1 on 6 matching bases. This CDR3 is built from 15 residues. CDR1 MGHRA and CDR2 YSYEKL come from the germline V gene. CDR3: CTSSQFDRNDNEQFF. The DNA of the CDR3 is TGCACCAGCAGCCAATTCGACAGGAACGACAATGAGCAGTTCTTC.

The rearrangement joins TRBV5-6 to TRBJ2-1; the match to TRBD1 covers 8 bases. V shed 3 bases, J shed 6 bases, and the junction held 8 bases outside the gene matches. The CDR3 has 15 residues. CDR1 SGHDT and CDR2 YYEEEE come from the germline V gene. DNA for the CDR3: TGTGCCAGCAGCTGGTACAGGGGGGCGGTCAATGAGCAGTTCTTC. This gives the protein CASSWYRGAVNEQFF.

A few counts support this clonotype. The genes are TRBV3-1 and TRBJ1-1, with D maybe TRBD1 (5 bases). This CDR3 contains 14 residues. Germline CDR1 is LGHDT and CDR2 is YNNKEL (reference sequence). The V gene lost 4 bases and the J gene lost 1 base, with 10 bases spanning the gap. The CDR3 region is CASSPSGRNTEAFF. The CDR3 DNA reads as TGTGCCAGCAGCCCCTCGGGGCGGAACACTGAAGCTTTCTTT.

This clonotype was seen only a few times. The chain links TRBV27 to TRBJ2-5, with D tentatively TRBD1 (6 bases). Germline V gene sequence: CDR1 MNHEY, CDR2 SMNVEV (reference sequence). This CDR3 comprises 16 residues. V was cut by 5 bases and J by 0 bases, with 16 bases left in between. This CDR3 is CASSHEGVRYQETQYF. The DNA of the CDR3 is TGTGCCAGCAGTCATGAGGGGGTGCGGTACCAAGAGACCCAGTACTTC.

The genes are TRBV20-1 and TRBJ1-1; no clear D gene. This CDR3 region has 15 residues. V lost 2 bases and J 0 bases, leaving 13 bases between the germline ends. In germline, CDR1 is DFQATT, CDR2 SNEGSKA (reference sequence). The CDR3 nucleotides are TGCAGTGCTAGATCCGGAGCTAGGCTGAACACTGAAGCTTTCTTT. It translates to CSARSGARLNTEAFF.

In this sample, this clonotype turned up a few times. This chain connects TRBV9 to TRBJ2-5, with D possibly matching TRBD1 (6 bases). The V gene's germline CDR1 is SGDLS and CDR2 YYNGEE. The V and J ends lost 3 bases and 4 bases respectively, with 16 bases between them. The length of the CDR3 is 15 residues. The CDR3 sequence is CASSADAHRAETQYF. DNA for the CDR3: TGTGCCAGCAGCGCGGACGCCCACAGGGCAGAGACCCAGTACTTC. Full variable domain (remainder filled in from reference TRBV9 and TRBJ2-5): DSGVTQTPKHLITATGQRVTLRCSPRSGDLSVYWYQQSLDQGLQFLIQYYNGEERAKGNILERFSAQQFPDLHSELNLSSLELGDSALYFCASSADAHRAETQYFGPGTRLLVL.

The J gene is TRBJ1-2, the V gene TRBV29-1; D is uncertain. The CDR3 loop spans 12 amino acids. Trimming pared 2 bases from V and 0 bases from J, leaving 4 bases between. Germline CDR1 SQVTM, CDR2 ANQGSEA. The CDR3 protein is CSVEQANYGYTF. The CDR3 coding sequence is TGCAGCGTTGAACAGGCTAACTATGGCTACACCTTC.

A remark on this clonotype: A much larger clone differs from this one at a single base, so this may be a read error. The chain combines TRBV3-1 with TRBJ2-5; D possibly corresponds to TRBD2 (6 bases). The J call may be faulty, since TRBJ2-1 better matches the DNA end. The CDR3 sequence is 17 residues long. CDR1 is LGHDT and CDR2 is YNNKEL in the germline V gene (reference sequence). The CDR3 sequence: CASSQIPGRGFQETQFF. The CDR3 nucleotides read TGTGCCAGCAGCCAAATCCCCGGGCGGGGCTTTCAAGAGACCCAGTTCTTC.

The V and J genes are TRBV7-9 and TRBJ1-4, with D possibly being TRBD1 (5 bases). The CDR3 has 17 residues. Trimming left V 0 bases short and J 7 bases short, with 18 bases between. Germline CDR1 and CDR2: SEHNR and FQNEAQ (reference sequence). Here the CDR3 reads CASSLAGPSLNGEKLFF. The CDR3 nucleotides are TGTGCCAGCAGCTTAGCGGGACCCTCGTTGAATGGTGAAAAACTGTTTTTT.

This sequence joins TRBV7-3 and TRBJ2-2; D may correspond to TRBD1 or TRBD2 (6 bases each). The CDR3 runs 16 residues. The V gene's germline CDR1 is SGHTA and CDR2 FQGTGA. Trimming removed 2 bases from V and 2 bases from J, with 12 bases in between. This chain's CDR3 is CASSLFGGSNTGELFF. In DNA form, the CDR3 reads TGTGCCAGCAGCTTATTCGGGGGCAGCAACACCGGGGAGCTGTTTTTT. Full variable domain (rest looked up from reference TRBV7-3 and TRBJ2-2): GAGVSQTPSNKVTEKGKYVELRCDPISGHTALYWYRQSLGQGPEFLIYFQGTGAADDSGLPNDRFFAVRPEGSVSTLKIQRTERGDSAVYLCASSLFGGSNTGELFFGEGSRLTVL.

The CDR3 nucleotides are TGTGCCATCAGGGGGGACAGTGAAAAACTGTTTTTT. Its translation is CAIRGDSEKLFF. This chain links TRBV10-3 with TRBJ1-4; 7 bases align to TRBD1. Germline V lookup: CDR1 ENHRY, CDR2 SYGVKD. With 6 bases clipped from V and 7 bases from J, the junction kept 2 bases outside the gene matches. The CDR3 runs to 12 residues.

CDR3 sequence: CASSQDPRTLGTEAFF. CDR3 bases: TGCGCCAGCAGCCAAGATCCCCGGACTCTTGGCACTGAAGCTTTCTTT. The J gene is TRBJ1-1, the V gene TRBV4-3; D remains unclear. This CDR3 contains 16 residues. V was clipped by 0 bases and J by 4 bases, with 15 bases between them. Germline CDR1 and CDR2: LGHNA and YSLEER.

This clonotype was counted a few times. The rearrangement joins TRBV20-1 to TRBJ2-7; 12 bases agree with TRBD2. The V segment lost 6 bases and the J segment 7 bases; nucleotides outside the gene matches: 10. The CDR3 length is 14 residues. Germline lookup yields CDR1 DFQATT and CDR2 SNEGSKA (reference sequence). CDR3 residues: CSAPTSGGYNEQYF. The CDR3 bases are TGCAGTGCCCCGACTAGCGGGGGTTACAATGAGCAGTACTTC.

V usage is TRBV3-1 and J usage is TRBJ2-5; 8 positions match TRBD2. J lost 11 bases, V lost 2 bases, and 10 bases had no gene match. The CDR3 is 14 amino acids. Germline V CDR1 and CDR2: LGHDT, YNNKEL (reference sequence). Here the CDR3 reads CASSQLTSGNEQYF. CDR3 bases: TGTGCCAGCAGCCAACTCACTAGCGGTAATGAGCAGTACTTC.

The chain carries TRBV6-5 and TRBJ2-4, with TRBD2 identical over 7 bases. The DNA end is a closer match to TRBJ2-7, so the J assignment may be wrong. The CDR3 has 16 amino acids. CDR1 MNHEY and CDR2 SVGAGI come from the germline V gene. The CDR3 DNA is TGTGCCAGCAGTTACTCGAGCGGGGTCCCCTTTTACGAGCAGTACTTC. Its protein product is CASSYSSGVPFYEQYF.

This clonotype was picked up a small number of times. This chain connects TRBV24-1 to TRBJ1-5; no firm D call. V was trimmed by 4 bases and J by 0 bases, leaving 6 bases between them. Germline CDR1 is KGHDR and CDR2 is SFDVKD. This CDR3 has 14 residues. CDR3 region: CATSDRDSNQPQHF. In DNA, the CDR3 is TGTGCCACCAGTGACCGTGATAGCAATCAGCCCCAGCATTTT.

This clonotype was counted only a few times. This chain joins TRBV29-1 and TRBJ2-7; 10 positions match TRBD2. This CDR3 has 13 residues. Germline V gene sequence: CDR1 SQVTM, CDR2 ANQGSEA. J was trimmed by 2 bases and V by 4 bases; bases with no gene match: 2. CDR3: CSVVLAGAYEQYF. DNA of the CDR3: TGCAGCGTTGTGCTAGCGGGGGCCTACGAGCAGTACTTC.